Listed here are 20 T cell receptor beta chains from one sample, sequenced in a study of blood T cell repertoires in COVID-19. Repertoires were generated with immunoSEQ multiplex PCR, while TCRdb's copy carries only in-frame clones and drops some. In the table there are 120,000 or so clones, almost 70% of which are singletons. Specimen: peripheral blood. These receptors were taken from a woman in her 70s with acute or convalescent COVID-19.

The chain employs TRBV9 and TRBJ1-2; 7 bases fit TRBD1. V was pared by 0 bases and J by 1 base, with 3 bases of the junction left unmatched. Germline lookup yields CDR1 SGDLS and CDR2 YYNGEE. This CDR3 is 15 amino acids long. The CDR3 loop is CASSVEGAYNYGYTF. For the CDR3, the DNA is TGTGCCAGCAGCGTAGAGGGGGCCTATAACTATGGCTACACCTTC. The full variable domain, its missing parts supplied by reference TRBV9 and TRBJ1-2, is DSGVTQTPKHLITATGQRVTLRCSPRSGDLSVYWYQQSLDQGLQFLIQYYNGEERAKGNILERFSAQQFPDLHSELNLSSLELGDSALYFCASSVEGAYNYGYTFGSGTRLTVV.

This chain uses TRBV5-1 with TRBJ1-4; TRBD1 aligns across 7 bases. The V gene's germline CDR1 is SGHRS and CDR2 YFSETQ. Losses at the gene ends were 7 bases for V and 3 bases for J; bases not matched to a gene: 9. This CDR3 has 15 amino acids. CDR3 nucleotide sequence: TGCGCCAGCCGACACCCGGGACAGTCTAATGAAAAACTGTTTTTT. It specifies CASRHPGQSNEKLFF.

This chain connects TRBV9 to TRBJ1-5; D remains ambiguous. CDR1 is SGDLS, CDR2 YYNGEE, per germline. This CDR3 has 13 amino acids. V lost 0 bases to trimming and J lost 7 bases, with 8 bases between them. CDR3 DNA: TGTGCCAGCAGCGTAGGGGAGGGACAGCCCCAGCATTTT. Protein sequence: CASSVGEGQPQHF.

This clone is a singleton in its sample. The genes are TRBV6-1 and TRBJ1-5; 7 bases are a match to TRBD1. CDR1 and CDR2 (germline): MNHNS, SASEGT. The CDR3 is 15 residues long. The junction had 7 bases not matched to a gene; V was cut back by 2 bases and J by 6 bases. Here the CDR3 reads CASSESGQSRQPQHF. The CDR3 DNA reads TGTGCCAGCAGTGAATCGGGACAGTCCCGTCAGCCCCAGCATTTT.

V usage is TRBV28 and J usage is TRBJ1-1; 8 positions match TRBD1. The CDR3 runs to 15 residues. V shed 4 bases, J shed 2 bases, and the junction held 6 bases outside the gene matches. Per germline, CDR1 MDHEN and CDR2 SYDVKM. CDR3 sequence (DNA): TGTGCCAGCAGTTCGACAGGGGTTTTCAACACTGAAGCTTTCTTT. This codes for CASSSTGVFNTEAFF.

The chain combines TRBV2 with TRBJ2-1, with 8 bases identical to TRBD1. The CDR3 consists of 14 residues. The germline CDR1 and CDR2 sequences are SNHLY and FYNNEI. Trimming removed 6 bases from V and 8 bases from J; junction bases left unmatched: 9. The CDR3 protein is CASSPFGQGHEQFF. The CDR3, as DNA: TGTGCCAGCAGCCCCTTTGGACAGGGCCATGAGCAGTTCTTC.

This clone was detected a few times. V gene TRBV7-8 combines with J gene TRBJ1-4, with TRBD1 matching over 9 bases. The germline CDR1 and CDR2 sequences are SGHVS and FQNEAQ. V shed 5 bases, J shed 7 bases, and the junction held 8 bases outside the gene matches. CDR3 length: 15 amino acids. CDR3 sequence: CASSLGQGYGEKLFF. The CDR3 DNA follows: TGTGCCAGCAGCCTGGGACAGGGCTATGGTGAAAAACTGTTTTTT.

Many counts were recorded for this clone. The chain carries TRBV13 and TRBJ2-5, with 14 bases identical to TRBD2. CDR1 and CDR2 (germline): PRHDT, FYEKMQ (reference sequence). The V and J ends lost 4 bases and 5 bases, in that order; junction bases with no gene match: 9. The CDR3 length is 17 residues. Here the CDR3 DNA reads TGTGCCAGCAGCTCCCGACTAGCGGGAGGGAGATGGGAGACCCAGTACTTC. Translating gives CASSSRLAGGRWETQYF.

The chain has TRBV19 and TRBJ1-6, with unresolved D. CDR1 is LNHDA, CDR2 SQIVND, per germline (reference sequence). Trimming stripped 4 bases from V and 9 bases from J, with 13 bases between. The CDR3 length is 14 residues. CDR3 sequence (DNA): TGTGCCAGTAGTAAATTTTTGGAGGGTTCACCCCTCCACTTT. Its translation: CASSKFLEGSPLHF.

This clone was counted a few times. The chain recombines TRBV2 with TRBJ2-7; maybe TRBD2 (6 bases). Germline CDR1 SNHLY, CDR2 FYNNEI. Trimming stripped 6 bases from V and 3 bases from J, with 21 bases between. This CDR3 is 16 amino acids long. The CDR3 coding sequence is TGTGCCAGCAGCGCCATACCGGAGGGGTGGAACTACGAGCAGTACTTC. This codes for CASSAIPEGWNYEQYF.

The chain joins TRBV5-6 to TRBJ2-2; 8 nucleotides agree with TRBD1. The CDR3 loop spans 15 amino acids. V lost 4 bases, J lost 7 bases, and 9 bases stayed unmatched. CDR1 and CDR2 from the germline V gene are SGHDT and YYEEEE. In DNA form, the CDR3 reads TGTGCCAGCAGCCCAAGGACAGGGCGGTTCGGGGAGCTGTTTTTT. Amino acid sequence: CASSPRTGRFGELFF.

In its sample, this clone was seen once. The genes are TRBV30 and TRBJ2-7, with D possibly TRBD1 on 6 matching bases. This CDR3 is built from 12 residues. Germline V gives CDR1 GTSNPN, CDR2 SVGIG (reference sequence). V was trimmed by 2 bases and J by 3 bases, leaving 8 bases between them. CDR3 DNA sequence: TGTGCCTGGAGTAGGACAGTCTACGAGCAGTACTTC. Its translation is CAWSRTVYEQYF.

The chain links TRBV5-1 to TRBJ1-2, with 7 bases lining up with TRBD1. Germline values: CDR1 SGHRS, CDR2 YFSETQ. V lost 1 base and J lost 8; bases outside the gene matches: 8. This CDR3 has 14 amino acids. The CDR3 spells CASSLLPGTDGYTF. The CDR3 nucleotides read TGCGCCAGCAGCTTGTTACCCGGGACAGACGGCTACACCTTC.

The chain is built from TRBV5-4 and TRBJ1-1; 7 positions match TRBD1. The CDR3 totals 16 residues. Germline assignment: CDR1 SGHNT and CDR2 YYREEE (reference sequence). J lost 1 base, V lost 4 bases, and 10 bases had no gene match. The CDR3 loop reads CASSPGQVTKNTEAFF. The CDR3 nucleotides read TGTGCCAGCAGCCCCGGACAGGTCACCAAGAACACTGAAGCTTTCTTT.

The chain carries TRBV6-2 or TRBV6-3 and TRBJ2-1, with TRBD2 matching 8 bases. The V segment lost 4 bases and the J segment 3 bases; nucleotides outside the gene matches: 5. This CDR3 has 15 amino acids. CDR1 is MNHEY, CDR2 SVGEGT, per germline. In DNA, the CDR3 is TGTGCCAGCAGTTTACTAGCGGCGATCTACAATGAGCAGTTCTTC. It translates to CASSLLAAIYNEQFF.

CDR3 in DNA: TGTGCCAGCAGCTCTACAGGGGGCGGTCAGCCCCAGCATTTT. This gives the protein CASSSTGGGQPQHF. The V and J genes are TRBV7-2 and TRBJ1-5; 9 positions match TRBD1. Germline V CDR1 and CDR2: SGHTA, FQGNSA. The junction had 4 bases not matched to a gene; V was cut back by 4 bases and J by 6 bases. CDR3 length: 14 amino acids.

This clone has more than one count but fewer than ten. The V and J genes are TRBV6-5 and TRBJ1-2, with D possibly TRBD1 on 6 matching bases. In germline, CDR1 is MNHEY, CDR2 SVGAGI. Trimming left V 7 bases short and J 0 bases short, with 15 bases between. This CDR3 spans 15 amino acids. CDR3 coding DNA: TGTGCCAGCACGAGGACAGCAACTTCTAACTATGGCTACACCTTC. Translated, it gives CASTRTATSNYGYTF.

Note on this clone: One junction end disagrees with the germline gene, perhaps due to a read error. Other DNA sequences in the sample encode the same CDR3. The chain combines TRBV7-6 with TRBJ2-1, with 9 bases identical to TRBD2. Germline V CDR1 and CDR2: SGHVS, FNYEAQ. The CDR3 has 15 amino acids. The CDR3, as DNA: TGTGCTAGCAGCTTAGTAGCGGGAGCTACGAATGAGCAGTTCTTC. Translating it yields CASSLVAGATNEQFF.

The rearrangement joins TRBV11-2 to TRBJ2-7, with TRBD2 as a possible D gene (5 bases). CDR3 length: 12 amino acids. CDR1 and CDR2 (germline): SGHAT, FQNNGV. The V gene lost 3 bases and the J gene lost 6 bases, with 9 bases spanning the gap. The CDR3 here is CASSLGDVEQYF. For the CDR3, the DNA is TGTGCCAGCAGCTTGGGAGATGTCGAGCAGTACTTC. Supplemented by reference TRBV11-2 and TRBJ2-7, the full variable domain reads EAGVAQSPRYKIIEKRQSVAFWCNPISGHATLYWYQQILGQGPKLLIQFQNNGVVDDSQLPKDRFSAERLKGVDSTLKIQPAKLEDSAVYLCASSLGDVEQYFGPGTRLTVT.

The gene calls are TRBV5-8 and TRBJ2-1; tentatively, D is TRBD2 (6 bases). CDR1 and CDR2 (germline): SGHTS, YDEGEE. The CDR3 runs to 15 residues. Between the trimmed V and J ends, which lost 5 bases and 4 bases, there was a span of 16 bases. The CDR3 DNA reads TGTGCCAGCAGGGGGGGTAGGGCGAGGTACAATGAGCAGTTCTTC. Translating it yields CASRGGRARYNEQFF.